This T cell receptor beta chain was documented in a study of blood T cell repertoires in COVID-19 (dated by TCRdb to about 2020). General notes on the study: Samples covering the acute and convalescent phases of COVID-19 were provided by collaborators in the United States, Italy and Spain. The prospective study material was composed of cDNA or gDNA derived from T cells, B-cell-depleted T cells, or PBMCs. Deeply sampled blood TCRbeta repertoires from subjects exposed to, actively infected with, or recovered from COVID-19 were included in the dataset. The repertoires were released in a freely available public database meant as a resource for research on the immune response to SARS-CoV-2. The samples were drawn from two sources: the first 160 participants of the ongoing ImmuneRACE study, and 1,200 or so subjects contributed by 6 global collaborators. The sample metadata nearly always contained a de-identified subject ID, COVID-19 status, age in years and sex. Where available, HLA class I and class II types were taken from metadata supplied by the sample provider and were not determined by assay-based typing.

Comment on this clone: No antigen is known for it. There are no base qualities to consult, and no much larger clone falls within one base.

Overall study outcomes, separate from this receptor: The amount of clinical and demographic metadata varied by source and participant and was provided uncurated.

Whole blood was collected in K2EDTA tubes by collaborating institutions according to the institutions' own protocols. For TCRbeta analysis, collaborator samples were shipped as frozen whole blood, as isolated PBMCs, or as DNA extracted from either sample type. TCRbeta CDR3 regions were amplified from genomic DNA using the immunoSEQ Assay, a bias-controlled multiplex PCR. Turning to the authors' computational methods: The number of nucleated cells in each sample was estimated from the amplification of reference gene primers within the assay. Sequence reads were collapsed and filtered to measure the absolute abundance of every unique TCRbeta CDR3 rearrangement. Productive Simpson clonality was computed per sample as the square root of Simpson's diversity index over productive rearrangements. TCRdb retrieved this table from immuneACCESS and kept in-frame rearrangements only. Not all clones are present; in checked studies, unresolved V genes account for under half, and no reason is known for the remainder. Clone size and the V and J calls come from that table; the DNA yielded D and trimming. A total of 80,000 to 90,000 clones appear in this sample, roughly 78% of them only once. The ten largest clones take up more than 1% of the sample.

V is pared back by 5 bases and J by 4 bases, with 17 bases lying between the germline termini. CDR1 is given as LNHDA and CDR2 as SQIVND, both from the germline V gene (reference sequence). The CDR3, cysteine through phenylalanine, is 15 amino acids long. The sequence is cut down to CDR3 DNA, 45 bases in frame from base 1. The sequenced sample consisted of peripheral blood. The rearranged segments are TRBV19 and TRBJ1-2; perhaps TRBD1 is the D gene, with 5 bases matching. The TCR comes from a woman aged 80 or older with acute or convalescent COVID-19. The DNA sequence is TGTGCCAGTAGTCAATGGGGCCTTACAGGCTATGGCTACACCTTC. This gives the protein CASSQWGLTGYGYTF.